This T cell receptor (beta chain) was identified during a study of control samples from healthy donors and cancer patients. Per the germline V gene, CDR1 is SGHTA and CDR2 is FQGNSA. The CDR3 has 12 residues. V was cut by 2 bases and J by 6 bases, with 5 bases left in between. This clone was seen more than once but under ten times. Sequenced by immunoSEQ multiplex PCR; TCRdb stores in-frame clones only, minus some. The sample holds more than 50,000 clones, 85% seen once. The chain is built from TRBV7-2 and TRBJ1-5, with no clear D. The sequence was obtained from a middle-aged man in good health. The material sequenced was blood. DNA for the CDR3: TGTGCCAGCAGCTTATCCACTCAGCCCCAGCATTTT. It translates to CASSLSTQPQHF.